This T cell receptor beta chain was obtained from a study of CD8 T cells in Susac syndrome. Study outcomes and limitations: Acknowledgment was made by the study that its TCR sequencing and HLA analysis involved a relatively small number of individuals.

cDNA came from 0.5 to 1 ug RNA primed by random hexamers. In TCRdb, the immunoSEQ multiplex PCR reads were re-called with MiXCR into one record per CDR3 protein. This sample carries approximately 150,000 distinct CDR3 sequences, approximately 96% of them seen once, and the ten largest clones take around 0.08%. A note on this clonotype: Its antigen is undetermined.

CDR1 and CDR2 (germline): SGDLS, YYNGEE. V gave up 6 bases and J gave up 1 base; unmatched junction bases: 21. This CDR3 has 20 amino acids. This sequence was found in a human donor with Susac syndrome. The V gene is TRBV9, the J gene TRBJ2-3, with 9 bases fitting TRBD2. Sequencing used CD4+ T cells from PBMCs. CDR3 in DNA: TGTGCCAGCAACAACGTAGGACGTGGCGGGAGGGCCTACGGCACAGATACGCAGTATTTT. Its protein is CASNNVGRGGRAYGTDTQYF.